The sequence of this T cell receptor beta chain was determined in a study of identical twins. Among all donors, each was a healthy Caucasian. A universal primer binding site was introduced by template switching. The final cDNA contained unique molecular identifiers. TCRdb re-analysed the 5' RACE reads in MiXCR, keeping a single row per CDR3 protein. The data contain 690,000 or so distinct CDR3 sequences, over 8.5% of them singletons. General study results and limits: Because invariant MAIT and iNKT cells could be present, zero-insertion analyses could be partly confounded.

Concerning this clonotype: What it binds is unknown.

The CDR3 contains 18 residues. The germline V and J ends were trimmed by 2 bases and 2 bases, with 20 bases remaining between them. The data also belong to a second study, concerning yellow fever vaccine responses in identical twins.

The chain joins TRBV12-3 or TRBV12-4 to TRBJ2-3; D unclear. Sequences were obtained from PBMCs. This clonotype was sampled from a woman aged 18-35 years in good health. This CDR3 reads CASSLILQSRGPTDTQYF. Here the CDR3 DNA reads TGTGCCAGCAGTTTAATATTGCAATCCCGTGGGCCCACAGATACGCAGTATTTT.